Listed below are T cell receptor beta chains from one sample, sequenced in a study of T cells in Graves' hyperthyroidism and ophthalmopathy. TCRdb called the multiplex PCR reads again in MiXCR, with one record for every CDR3 protein. Seen here are approximately 590,000 distinct CDR3 sequences, under 60% observed once, and the top ten hold roughly 8.2%. Material: peripheral blood or thyroid tissue (not recorded which). The receptor source for this set is a woman aged 18-29 years with Graves' hyperthyroidism. CDR3s include the opening cysteine and the closing phenylalanine or tryptophan. The order of the fields is clone size, D gene, J gene, V gene, CDR3 DNA, CDR3 protein. A D gene is named only where the DNA matches it firmly. Not all rows give a size; the values are once, few, many and, for expanded clones, a class.

abundance: .; d_gene: .; j_gene: TRBJ2-5; v_gene: TRBV4-2; CDR3nt: TGTGCCAGCAGCCCAGGGTCAGGTCAAAGGAAGGCCCAGTACTTC; CDR3aa: CASSPGSGQRKAQYF
abundance: once; d_gene: .; j_gene: TRBJ2-7; v_gene: TRBV25-1; CDR3nt: .; CDR3aa: CDSSIYLCSVEGGAGAWEQYF
abundance: few; d_gene: TRBD1; j_gene: TRBJ2-7; v_gene: TRBV7-8; CDR3nt: TGTGCCAGCAGCTCATCAGGGGGAATCGGCGAGCAGTACTTC; CDR3aa: CASSSSGGIGEQYF
abundance: .; d_gene: TRBD2; j_gene: TRBJ2-2; v_gene: TRBV7-6; CDR3nt: TGCGCCAGCAGCCGCGGACTAGCGGGAGTAAACACCGGGGAGCTGTTTTTT; CDR3aa: CASSRGLAGVNTGELFF
abundance: .; d_gene: TRBD1; j_gene: TRBJ1-1; v_gene: TRBV2; CDR3nt: TGTGCCAGCAGCAACCGACAGGGGGAACGAGCTTTCTTT; CDR3aa: CASSNRQGERAFF
abundance: few; d_gene: TRBD1; j_gene: TRBJ1-1; v_gene: TRBV5-1; CDR3nt: TGCGCCAGCAGCTTCTCCCGACAGGGTAACACTGAAGCTTTCTTT; CDR3aa: CASSFSRQGNTEAFF
abundance: .; d_gene: TRBD2; j_gene: TRBJ2-5; v_gene: TRBV6-1; CDR3nt: TGTGCCAGCAGTGGAGGCCCGGGACTAGAAAAGTACTTC; CDR3aa: CASSGGPGLEKYF
abundance: few; d_gene: TRBD1; j_gene: TRBJ2-7; v_gene: TRBV9; CDR3nt: TGTGCCAGCAGCGTTGATGGACAGGGCTACGAGCAGTACTTC; CDR3aa: CASSVDGQGYEQYF
abundance: many; d_gene: .; j_gene: TRBJ1-5; v_gene: TRBV7-8; CDR3nt: TGTGCCAGCAGTCTAGGGGGGCCCAACCAGCCCCAGCATTTT; CDR3aa: CASSLGGPNQPQHF
abundance: few; d_gene: .; j_gene: TRBJ2-7; v_gene: TRBV7-9; CDR3nt: TGTGCCAGCAGCTCCGAAGGGAACTACGAGCAGTACTTC; CDR3aa: CASSSEGNYEQYF
abundance: many; d_gene: TRBD1; j_gene: TRBJ2-6; v_gene: TRBV29-1; CDR3nt: TGCAGCGTTGAAGATCTTCAGCACGACAGGGAAAGCTCTGGGGCCAACGTCCTGACTTTC; CDR3aa: CSVEDLQHDRESSGANVLTF
abundance: once; d_gene: TRBD1; j_gene: TRBJ1-2; v_gene: TRBV11-1; CDR3nt: TGTGCCAGCTCACCAGGGACAGGGGGCAACTATGGCTACACCTTC; CDR3aa: CASSPGTGGNYGYTF